Listed below are T cell receptor beta chains from one sample, sequenced in a study of T cells in Graves' hyperthyroidism and ophthalmopathy. One entry per CDR3 protein results from TCRdb running MiXCR on the multiplex PCR reads. In the table there are around 690,000 distinct CDR3 sequences, around 15% of which are singletons. The specimen sequenced was blood. Receptors were obtained from a man aged 50-60 years with Graves' hyperthyroidism. CDR3s leave out the opening cysteine and the closing phenylalanine or tryptophan. Clone sizes are given selectively: once, few, many, or a class where the clone is expanded.

>TRBJ2-1|few|TRBV20-1
SARGGRPRTIMYNEQF
>TRBJ2-3|few|TRBV20-1
SAPWGVVNTQY
>TRBJ2-1|many|TRBV7-9
ASNGQGYDNEQF
>TRBJ2-2|many|TRBV15
ATSRDRENTGELF
>TRBJ2-7|-|TRBV11-2
ASSLGLAGENEQY
>TRBJ1-5|-|TRBV9
ASSSSAGSQPQH
>TRBJ2-7|-|TRBV29-1
SVESGGREQY
>TRBJ2-7|-|TRBV3-1
ASSPLGQGGSYEQY
>TRBJ1-2|many|TRBV5-1
ASSLSGREGYGYT
>TRBJ2-7|few|TRBV20-1
SARDLEGGQYEQY
>TRBJ2-7|-|TRBV12-3/TRBV12-4
ASRQYYDEQY
>TRBJ1-1|few|TRBV15
ATSRSDRVVPEAF
>TRBJ1-2|many|TRBV19
ASSMEQPYGYT
>TRBJ2-1|many|TRBV2
ASLVAEYYNEQF
>TRBJ2-3|-|TRBV11-2
ASSLDRVWGKEDTQY
>TRBJ2-7|many|TRBV2
ASSEAFWSDEQY
>TRBJ2-3|many|TRBV12-3/TRBV12-4
ASSLRRFVGVVTDTQY
>TRBJ2-1|-|TRBV6-5
ASSYMGQHNEQF
>TRBJ1-2|-|TRBV28
ASSLPGNNYGYT
>TRBJ1-1|-|TRBV28
ASSLNLGQTNAEAF
>TRBJ2-2|few|TRBV7-9
ASSLGTGGARDTGELF
>TRBJ2-5|many|TRBV12-3/TRBV12-4
ASSLQSGETQY